This T cell receptor (beta chain) was captured by sequencing in a study of T cell clonality in common variable immunodeficiency (dated by TCRdb to the mid-2010s). The full study reports these points: TCRbeta clonality was higher in CVID subjects than in healthy controls (t-test p = 0.018), and the increase was most characteristic of about a third of subjects. Correlations of repertoire features with clinical complications were constrained by heterogeneity among patients within the CVID cohort. Even though DNA input was equal, the average per sample came to 82,000 or so unique sequences for controls compared with roughly 30,000 for CVID samples. Healthy controls shared more TCRbeta clones with each other than CVID subjects shared among themselves (p < 0.0001). According to the authors, figuring out what caused the increased clonality in CVID would require sequencing the repertoires of T cell subpopulations. CVID TCRbeta sequences reportedly showed fewer deletions and N-nucleotide insertions and lacked highly modified clones with 13 or more V deletions.

CVID was diagnosed by standard criteria: serum IgG, IgA and/or IgM reduced below normal range, plus specific antibody deficiency. The CVID group comprised fewer than 50 subjects, about 15 female and some 30 male, aged 9 to 64 years with a mean age of about 40. Most of the CVID patients and most of the healthy controls were of Caucasian heritage. At the time of study participation, every CVID subject had been on replacement immunoglobulin therapy for at least one year. At blood collection, none of the CVID subjects was ill or on immunomodulatory or immunosuppressive medication. Heparinized peripheral whole blood samples of roughly 5 to 8.5 ml were obtained from each donor. Genomic DNA from adults with common variable immune deficiency (CVID) and from healthy adult controls was used for sequencing of TCRbeta CDR3 repertoires. Diluted blood was subjected to density centrifugation over Hypaque 1077 or Ficoll-Paque for isolation of peripheral blood mononuclear cells. Genomic DNA was obtained from unsorted mononuclear cells through either Qiagen column purification or a centrifugation-based method.

V trim: 1 base; J trim: 4 bases; unmatched bases: 18. Including cysteine and phenylalanine, the CDR3 has 19 amino acids. The 48 bases shown cover part of the CDR3, and their frame starts at base 1. Looking up the germline V gene yields CDR1 SQVTM and CDR2 ANQGSEA. Notes on this clone: The clone's antigen remains unknown. Read sequence stops 3 residues before the CDR3 end, and the germline J gene provides the missing end.

For sequencing input, CVID and control samples contributed equivalent amounts of genomic DNA. For every sample, a 60 bp segment covering the rearranged TCRbeta CDR3 region was amplified and then sequenced. TCRbeta amplification used the immunoSEQ assay, a bias-corrected multiplex PCR with high-throughput sequencing. Per the source publication's procedure: Every unique nucleotide sequence counted as a clone and was annotated with V, D and J genes, copy number and frequency. Sequences were labeled productive if in frame, and non-productive if out of frame or containing stop codons. Clonality was calculated from Shannon's entropy as previously described. The predicted amino acid sequences of productive clones were used to derive mean CDR3 Kyte-Doolittle hydropathy. Hierarchical clustering of scaled V gene usage was performed with the R hclust function using Manhattan distance and complete linkage. Clone sharing by CDR3 amino acid sequence was assessed by resampling 12 repertoires per group over 100 rounds. The repertoires were searched for about 68 published EBV-specific TCRbeta sequences and 245 published CMV-specific TCRbeta sequences. A couple of CVID samples yielding fewer than 10,000 sequences were excluded from analysis, leaving over 35 CVID repertoires. In TCRdb, the immuneACCESS table is reduced to in-frame sequences with V and J assigned. These tables do not hold every clone; where another copy was compared, an unresolved V gene accounts for under half, and the others remain unexplained. That table gives V, J and clone size, and the DNA gave D and trimming. In this sample the table shows 10,000 to 13,000 clones, and no singletons are among them. About 6.1% of the sample goes to the ten largest clones.

The chain links TRBV29-1 with TRBJ2-1, with 8 bases aligning to TRBD2. This receptor was identified in a human donor with common variable immunodeficiency. Sequenced material: peripheral blood mononuclear cells. The CDR3: CSVEGPLGGSGGRYNEQFF. The sequenced CDR3 bases are TGCAGCGTTGAAGGACCGCTGGGGGGATCGGGAGGGAGATACAATGAG.